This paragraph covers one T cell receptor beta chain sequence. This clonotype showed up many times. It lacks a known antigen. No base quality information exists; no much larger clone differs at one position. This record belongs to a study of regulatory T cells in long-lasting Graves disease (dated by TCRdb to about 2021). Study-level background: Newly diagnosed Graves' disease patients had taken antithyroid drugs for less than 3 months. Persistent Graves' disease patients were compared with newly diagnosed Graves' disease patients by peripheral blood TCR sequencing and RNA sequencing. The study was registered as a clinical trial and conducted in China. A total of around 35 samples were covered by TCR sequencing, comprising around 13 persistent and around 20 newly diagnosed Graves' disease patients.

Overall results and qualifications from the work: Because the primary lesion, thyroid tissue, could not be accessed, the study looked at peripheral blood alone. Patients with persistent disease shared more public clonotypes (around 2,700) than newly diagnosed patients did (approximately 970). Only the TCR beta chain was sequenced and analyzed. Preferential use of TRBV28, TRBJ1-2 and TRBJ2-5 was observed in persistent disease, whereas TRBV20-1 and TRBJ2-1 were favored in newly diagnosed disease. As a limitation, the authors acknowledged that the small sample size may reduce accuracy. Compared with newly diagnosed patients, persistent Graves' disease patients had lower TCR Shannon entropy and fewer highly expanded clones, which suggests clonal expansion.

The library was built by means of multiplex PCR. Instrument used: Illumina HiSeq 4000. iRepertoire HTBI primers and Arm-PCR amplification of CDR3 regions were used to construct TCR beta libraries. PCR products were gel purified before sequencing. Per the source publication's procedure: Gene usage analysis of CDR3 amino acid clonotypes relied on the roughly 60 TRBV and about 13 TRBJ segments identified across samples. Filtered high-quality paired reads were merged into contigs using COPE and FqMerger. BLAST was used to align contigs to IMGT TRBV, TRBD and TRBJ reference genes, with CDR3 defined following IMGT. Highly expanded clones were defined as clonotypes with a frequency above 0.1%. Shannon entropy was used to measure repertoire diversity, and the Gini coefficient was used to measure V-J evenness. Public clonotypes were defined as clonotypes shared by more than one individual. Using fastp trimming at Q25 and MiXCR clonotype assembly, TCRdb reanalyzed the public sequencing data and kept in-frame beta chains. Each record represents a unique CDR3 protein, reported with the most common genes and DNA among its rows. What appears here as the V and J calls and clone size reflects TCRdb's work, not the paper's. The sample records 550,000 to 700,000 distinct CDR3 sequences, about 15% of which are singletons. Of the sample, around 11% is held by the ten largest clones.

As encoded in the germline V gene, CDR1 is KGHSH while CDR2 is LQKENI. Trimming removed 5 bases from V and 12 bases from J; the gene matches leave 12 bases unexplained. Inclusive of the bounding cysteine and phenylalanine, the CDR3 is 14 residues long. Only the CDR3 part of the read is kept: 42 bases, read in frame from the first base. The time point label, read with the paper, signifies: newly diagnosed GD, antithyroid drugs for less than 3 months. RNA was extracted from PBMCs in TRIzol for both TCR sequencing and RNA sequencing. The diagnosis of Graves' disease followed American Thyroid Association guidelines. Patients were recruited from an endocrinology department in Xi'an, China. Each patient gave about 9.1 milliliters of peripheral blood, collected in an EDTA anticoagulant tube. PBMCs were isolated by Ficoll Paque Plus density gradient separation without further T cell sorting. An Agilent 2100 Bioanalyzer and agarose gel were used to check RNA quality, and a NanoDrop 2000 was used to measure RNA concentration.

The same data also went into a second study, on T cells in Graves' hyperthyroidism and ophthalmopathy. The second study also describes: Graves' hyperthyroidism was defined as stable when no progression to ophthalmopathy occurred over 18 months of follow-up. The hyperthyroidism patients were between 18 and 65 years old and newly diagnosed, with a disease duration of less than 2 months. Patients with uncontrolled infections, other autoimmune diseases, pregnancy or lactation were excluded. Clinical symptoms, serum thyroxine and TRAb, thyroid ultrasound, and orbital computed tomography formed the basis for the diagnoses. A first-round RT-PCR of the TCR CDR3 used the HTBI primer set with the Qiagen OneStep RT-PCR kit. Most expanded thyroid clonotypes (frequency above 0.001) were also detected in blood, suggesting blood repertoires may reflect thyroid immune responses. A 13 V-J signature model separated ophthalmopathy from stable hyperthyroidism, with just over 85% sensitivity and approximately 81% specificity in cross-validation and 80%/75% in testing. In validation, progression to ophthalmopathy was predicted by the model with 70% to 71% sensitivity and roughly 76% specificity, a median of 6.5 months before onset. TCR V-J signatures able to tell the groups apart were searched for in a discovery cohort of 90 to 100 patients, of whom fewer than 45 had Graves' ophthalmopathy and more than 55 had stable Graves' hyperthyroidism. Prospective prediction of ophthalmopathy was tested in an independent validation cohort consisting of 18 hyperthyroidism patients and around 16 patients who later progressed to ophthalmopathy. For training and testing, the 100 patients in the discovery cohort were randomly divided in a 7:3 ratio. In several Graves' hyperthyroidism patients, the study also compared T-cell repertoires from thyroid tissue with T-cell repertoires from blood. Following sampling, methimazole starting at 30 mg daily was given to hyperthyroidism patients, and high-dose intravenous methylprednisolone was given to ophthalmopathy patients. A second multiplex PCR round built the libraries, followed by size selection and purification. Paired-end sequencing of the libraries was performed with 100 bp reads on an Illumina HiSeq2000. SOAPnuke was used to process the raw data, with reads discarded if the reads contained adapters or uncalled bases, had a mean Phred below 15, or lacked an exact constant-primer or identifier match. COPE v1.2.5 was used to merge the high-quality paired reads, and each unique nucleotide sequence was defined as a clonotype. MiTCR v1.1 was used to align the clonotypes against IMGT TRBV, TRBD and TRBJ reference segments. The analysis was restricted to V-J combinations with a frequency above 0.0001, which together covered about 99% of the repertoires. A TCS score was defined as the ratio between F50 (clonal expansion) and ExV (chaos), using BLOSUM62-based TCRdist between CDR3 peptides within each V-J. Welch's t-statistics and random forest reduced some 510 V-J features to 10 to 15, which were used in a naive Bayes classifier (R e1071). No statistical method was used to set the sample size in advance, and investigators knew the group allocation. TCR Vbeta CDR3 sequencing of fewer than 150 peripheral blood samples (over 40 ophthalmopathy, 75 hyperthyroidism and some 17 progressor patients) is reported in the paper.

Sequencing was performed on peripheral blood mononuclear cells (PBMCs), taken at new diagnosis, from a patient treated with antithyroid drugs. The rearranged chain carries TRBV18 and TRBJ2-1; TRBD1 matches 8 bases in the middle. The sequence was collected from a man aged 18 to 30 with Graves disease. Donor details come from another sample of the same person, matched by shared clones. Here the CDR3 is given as CASSSGQGRVMQFF. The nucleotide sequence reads TGTGCCAGCTCATCAGGACAGGGCCGAGTGATGCAGTTCTTC.